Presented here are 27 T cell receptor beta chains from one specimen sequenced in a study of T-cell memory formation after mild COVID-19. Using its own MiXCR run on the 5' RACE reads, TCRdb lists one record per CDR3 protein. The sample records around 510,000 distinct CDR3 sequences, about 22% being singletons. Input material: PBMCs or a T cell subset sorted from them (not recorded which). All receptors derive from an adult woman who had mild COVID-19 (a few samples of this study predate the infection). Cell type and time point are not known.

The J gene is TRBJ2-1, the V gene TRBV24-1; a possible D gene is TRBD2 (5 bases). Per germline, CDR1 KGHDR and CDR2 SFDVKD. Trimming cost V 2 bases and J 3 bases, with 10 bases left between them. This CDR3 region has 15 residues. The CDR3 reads CATSDSRTVYNEQFF. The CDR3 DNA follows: TGTGCCACCAGTGATTCCCGGACTGTCTACAATGAGCAGTTCTTC.

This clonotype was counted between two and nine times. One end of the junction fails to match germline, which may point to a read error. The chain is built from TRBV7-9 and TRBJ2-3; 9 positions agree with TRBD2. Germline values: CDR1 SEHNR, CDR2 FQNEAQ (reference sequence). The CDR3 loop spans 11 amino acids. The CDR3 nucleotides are TGCCTAGCGGGGAACACAGATACGCAGTATTTT. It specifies CLAGNTDTQYF.

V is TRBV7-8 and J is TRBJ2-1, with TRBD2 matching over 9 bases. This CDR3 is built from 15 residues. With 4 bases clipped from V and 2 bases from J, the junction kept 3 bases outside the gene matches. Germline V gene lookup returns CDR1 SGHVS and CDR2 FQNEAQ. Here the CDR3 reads CASSSGLATYNEQFF. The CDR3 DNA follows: TGTGCCAGCAGCTCAGGACTAGCGACCTACAATGAGCAGTTCTTC.

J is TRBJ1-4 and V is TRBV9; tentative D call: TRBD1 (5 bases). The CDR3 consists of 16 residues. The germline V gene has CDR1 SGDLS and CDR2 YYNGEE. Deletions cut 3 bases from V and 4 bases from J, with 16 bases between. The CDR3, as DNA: TGTGCCAGCAGCGCCGATAGGGGCTGGGGTAATGAAAAACTGTTTTTT. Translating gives CASSADRGWGNEKLFF.

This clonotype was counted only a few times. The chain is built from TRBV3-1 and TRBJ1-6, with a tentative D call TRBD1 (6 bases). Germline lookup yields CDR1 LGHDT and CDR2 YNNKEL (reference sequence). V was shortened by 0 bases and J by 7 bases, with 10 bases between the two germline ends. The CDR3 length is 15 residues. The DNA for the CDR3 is TGTGCCAGCAGCCAAGACAGGGGTGCAAATTCACCCCTCCACTTT. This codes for CASSQDRGANSPLHF.

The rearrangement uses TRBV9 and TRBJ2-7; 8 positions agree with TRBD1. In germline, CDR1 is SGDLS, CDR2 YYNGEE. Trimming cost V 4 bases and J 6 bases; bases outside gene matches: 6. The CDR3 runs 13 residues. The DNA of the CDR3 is TGTGCCAGCAGCACAGGACAGGGCATCGAGCAGTACTTC. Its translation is CASSTGQGIEQYF.

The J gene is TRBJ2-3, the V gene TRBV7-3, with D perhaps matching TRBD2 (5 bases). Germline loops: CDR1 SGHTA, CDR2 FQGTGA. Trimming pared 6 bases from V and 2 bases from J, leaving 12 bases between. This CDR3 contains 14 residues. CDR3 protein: CASRVTGVTDTQYF. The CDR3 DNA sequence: TGTGCCAGCAGAGTTACCGGGGTCACAGATACGCAGTATTTT.

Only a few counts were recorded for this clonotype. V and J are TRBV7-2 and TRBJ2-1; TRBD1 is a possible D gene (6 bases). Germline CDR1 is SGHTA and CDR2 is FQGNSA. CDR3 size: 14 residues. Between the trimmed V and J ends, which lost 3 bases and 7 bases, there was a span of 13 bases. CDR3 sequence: CASSLSGARNEQFF. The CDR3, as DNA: TGTGCCAGCAGCTTGTCAGGGGCGAGAAATGAGCAGTTCTTC.

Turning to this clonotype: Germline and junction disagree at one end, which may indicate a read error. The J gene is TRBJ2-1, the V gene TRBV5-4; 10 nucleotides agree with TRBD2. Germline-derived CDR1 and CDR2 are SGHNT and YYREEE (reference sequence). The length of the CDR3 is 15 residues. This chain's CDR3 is CASSLATLGLAGVYF. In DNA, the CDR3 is TGTGCCAGCAGCTTGGCCACCCTGGGGCTAGCGGGGGTATACTTC.

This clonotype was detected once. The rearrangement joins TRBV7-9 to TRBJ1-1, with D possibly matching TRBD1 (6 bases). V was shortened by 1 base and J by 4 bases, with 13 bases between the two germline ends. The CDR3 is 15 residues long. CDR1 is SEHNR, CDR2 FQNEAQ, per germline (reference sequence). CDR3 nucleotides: TGTGCCAGCAGCTTAGGGGGGCGCAAGGGCACTGAAGCTTTCTTT. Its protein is CASSLGGRKGTEAFF.

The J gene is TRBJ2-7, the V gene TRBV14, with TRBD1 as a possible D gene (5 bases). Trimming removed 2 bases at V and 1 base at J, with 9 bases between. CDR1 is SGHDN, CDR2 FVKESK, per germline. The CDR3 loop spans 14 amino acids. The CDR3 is CASSQHTGSYEQYF. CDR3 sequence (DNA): TGTGCCAGCAGCCAACATACAGGTTCCTACGAGCAGTACTTC.

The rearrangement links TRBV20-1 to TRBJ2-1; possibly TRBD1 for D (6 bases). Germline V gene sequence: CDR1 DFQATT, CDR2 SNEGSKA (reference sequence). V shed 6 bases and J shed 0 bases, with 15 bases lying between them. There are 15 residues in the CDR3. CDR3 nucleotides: TGCAGTGCGGCGCCCGGACAGAGCTCCTACAATGAGCAGTTCTTC. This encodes CSAAPGQSSYNEQFF.

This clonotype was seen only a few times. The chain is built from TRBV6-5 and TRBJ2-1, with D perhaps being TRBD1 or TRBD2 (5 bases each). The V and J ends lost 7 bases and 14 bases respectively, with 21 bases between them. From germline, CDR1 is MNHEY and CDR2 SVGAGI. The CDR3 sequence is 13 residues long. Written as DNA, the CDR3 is TGTGCCAGCACCGACCGGGCTACCGTGGGGGAGTTCTTC. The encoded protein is CASTDRATVGEFF.

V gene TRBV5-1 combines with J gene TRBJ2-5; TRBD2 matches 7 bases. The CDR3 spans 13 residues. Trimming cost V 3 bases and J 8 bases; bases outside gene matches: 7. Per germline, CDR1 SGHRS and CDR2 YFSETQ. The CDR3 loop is CASSWGSGDTQYF. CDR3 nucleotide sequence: TGCGCCAGCAGCTGGGGGAGCGGGGACACCCAGTACTTC.

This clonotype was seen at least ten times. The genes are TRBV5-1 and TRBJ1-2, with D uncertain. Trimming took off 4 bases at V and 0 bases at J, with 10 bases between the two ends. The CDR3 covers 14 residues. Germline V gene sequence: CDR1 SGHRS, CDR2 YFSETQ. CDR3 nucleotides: TGCGCCAGCAGCCCCCAAGGACCTAACTATGGCTACACCTTC. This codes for CASSPQGPNYGYTF.

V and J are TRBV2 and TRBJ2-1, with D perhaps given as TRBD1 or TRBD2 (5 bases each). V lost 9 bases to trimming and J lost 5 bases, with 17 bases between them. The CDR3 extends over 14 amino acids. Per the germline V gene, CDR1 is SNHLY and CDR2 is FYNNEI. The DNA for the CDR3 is TGTGCCAGTGGTCCGGGACGGAACAACAATGAGCAGTTCTTC. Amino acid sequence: CASGPGRNNNEQFF.

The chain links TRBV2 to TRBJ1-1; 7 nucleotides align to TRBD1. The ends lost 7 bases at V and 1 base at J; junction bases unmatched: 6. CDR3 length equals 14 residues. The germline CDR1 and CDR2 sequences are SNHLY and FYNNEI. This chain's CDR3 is CASTMTGRNTEAFF. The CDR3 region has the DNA TGTGCCAGCACCATGACAGGGCGGAACACTGAAGCTTTCTTT.

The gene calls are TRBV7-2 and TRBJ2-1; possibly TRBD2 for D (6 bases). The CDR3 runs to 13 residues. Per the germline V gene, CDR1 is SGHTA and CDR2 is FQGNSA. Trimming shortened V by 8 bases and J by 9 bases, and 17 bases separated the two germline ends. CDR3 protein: CASAGTGFVEQFF. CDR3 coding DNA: TGTGCCAGCGCCGGGACTGGCTTCGTTGAGCAGTTCTTC.

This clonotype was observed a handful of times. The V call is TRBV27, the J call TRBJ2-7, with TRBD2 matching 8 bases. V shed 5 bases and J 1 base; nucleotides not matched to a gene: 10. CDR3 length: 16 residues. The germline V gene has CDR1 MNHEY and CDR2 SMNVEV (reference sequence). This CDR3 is CASSPFGRGESYEQYF. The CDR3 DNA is TGTGCCAGCAGTCCCTTTGGGCGGGGGGAATCCTACGAGCAGTACTTC.

The CDR3 here is CATSDRGGVRSYNEQFF. The CDR3 DNA reads as TGTGCCACCAGTGATCGGGGGGGGGTTAGGTCCTACAATGAGCAGTTCTTC. The chain recombines TRBV24-1 with TRBJ2-1, with 8 positions matching TRBD2. CDR3 length: 17 residues. The V gene end was trimmed by 3 bases and the J gene end by 1 base; junction bases not matched to a gene: 7. Germline lookup yields CDR1 KGHDR and CDR2 SFDVKD.

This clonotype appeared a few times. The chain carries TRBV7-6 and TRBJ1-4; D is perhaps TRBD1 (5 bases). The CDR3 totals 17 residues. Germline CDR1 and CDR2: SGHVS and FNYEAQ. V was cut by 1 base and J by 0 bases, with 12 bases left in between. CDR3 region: CASSLGGTDSTNEKLFF. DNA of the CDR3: TGTGCCAGCAGCTTAGGGGGGACGGATTCAACTAATGAAAAACTGTTTTTT.

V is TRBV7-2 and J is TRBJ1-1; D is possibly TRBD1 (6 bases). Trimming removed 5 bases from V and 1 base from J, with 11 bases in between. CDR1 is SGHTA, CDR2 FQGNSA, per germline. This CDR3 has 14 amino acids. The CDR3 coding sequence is TGTGCCAGCAGCGGGGGGGGCCAGAACACTGAAGCTTTCTTT. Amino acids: CASSGGGQNTEAFF.

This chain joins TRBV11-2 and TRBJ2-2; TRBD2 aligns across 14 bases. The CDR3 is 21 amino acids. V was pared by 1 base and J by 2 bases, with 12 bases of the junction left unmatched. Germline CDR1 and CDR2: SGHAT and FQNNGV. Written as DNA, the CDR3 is TGTGCCAGCAGCTTAGGGGGGACTAGCGGGAGTAAACCATTTAACACCGGGGAGCTGTTTTTT. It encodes CASSLGGTSGSKPFNTGELFF.

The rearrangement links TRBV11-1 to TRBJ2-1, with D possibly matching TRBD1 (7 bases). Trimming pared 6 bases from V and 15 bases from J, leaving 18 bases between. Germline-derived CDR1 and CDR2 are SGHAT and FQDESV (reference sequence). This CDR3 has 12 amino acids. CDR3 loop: CASRVSGRGVFF. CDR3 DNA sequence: TGTGCCAGCAGGGTGTCGGGCAGGGGGGTGTTCTTC.

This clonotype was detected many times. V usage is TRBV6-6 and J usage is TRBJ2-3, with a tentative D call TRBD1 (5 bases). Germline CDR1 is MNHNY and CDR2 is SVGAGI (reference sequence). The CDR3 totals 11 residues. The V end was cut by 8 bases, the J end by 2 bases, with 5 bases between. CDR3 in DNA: TGTGCCAGCGGGGCCACAGATACGCAGTATTTT. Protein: CASGATDTQYF.

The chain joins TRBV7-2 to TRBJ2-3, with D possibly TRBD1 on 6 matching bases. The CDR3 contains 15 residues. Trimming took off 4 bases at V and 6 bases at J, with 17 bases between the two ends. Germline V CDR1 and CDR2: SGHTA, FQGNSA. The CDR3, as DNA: TGTGCCAGCAGCTGGGCAGGGGCTACGGCGGATACGCAGTATTTT. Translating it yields CASSWAGATADTQYF.

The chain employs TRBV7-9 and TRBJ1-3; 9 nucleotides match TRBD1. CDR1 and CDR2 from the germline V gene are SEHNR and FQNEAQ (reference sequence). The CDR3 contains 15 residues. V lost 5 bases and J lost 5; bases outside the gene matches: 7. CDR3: CASSGGTGSRNTIYF. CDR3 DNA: TGTGCCAGCAGCGGCGGGACAGGGTCTAGAAACACCATATATTTT.